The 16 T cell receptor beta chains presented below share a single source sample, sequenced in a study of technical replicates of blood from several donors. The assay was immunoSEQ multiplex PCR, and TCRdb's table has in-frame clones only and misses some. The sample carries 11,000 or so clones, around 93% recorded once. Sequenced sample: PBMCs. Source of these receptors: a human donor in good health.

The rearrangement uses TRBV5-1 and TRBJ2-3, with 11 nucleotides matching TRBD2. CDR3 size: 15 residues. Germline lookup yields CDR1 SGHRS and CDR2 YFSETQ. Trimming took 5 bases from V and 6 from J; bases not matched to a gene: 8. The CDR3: CASRTTSGSTDTQYF. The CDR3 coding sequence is TGCGCCAGCAGAACAACTAGCGGGAGTACGGATACGCAGTATTTT. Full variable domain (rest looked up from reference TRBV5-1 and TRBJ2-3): KAGVTQTPRYLIKTRGQQVTLSCSPISGHRSVSWYQQTPGQGLQFLFEYFSETQRNKGNFPGRFSGRQFSNSRSEMNVSTLELGDSALYLCASRTTSGSTDTQYFGPGTRLTVL.

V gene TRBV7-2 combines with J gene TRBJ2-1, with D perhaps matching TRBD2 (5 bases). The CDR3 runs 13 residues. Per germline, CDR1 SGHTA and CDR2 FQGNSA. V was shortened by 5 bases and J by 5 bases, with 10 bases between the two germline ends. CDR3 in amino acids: CASSAGPNNEQFF. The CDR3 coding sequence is TGTGCCAGCAGCGCGGGCCCGAACAATGAGCAGTTCTTC.

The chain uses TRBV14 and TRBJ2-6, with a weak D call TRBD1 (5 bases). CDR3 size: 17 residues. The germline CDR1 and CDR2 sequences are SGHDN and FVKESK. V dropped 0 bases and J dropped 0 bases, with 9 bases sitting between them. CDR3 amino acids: CASSQEYRNSGANVLTF. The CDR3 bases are TGTGCCAGCAGCCAAGAATACAGGAACTCTGGGGCCAACGTCCTGACTTTC.

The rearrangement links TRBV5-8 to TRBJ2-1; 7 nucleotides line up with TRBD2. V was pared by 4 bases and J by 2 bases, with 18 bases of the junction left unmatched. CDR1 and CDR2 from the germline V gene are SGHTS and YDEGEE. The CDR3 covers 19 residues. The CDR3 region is CASSLETIGGRGAYNEQFF. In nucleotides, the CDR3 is TGTGCCAGCAGCCTGGAGACAATAGGCGGGAGAGGGGCCTACAATGAGCAGTTCTTC.

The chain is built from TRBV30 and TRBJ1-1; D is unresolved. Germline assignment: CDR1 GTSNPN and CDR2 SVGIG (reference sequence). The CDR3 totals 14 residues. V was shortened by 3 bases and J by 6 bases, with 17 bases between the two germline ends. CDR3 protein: CAWRRTNTGAEAFF. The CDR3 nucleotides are TGTGCCTGGAGGAGGACCAATACCGGGGCTGAAGCTTTCTTT.

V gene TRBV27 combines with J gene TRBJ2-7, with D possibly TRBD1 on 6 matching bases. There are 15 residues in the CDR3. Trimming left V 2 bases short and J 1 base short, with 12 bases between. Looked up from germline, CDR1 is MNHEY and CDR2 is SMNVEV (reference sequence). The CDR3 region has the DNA TGTGCCAGCAGTTTAGGGGCAGGGGCGTCCTACGAGCAGTACTTC. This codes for CASSLGAGASYEQYF.

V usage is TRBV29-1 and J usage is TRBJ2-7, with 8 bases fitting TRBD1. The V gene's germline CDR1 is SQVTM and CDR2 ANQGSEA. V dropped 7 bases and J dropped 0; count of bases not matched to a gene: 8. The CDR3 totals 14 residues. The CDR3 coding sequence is TGCAGCGCCCGGACAGGGATATTCTCCTACGAGCAGTACTTC. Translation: CSARTGIFSYEQYF.

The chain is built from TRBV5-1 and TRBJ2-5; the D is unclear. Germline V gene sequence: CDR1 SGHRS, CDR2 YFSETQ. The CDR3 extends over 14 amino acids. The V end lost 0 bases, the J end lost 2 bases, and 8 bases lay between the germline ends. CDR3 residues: CASSLGYSQETQYF. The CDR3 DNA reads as TGCGCCAGCAGCTTGGGGTACAGTCAAGAGACCCAGTACTTC.

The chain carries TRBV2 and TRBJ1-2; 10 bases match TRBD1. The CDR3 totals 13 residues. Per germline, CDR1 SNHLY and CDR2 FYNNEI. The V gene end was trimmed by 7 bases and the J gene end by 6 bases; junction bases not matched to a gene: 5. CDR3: CASMGGQGDGYTF. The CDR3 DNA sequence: TGTGCCAGCATGGGTGGACAGGGGGATGGCTACACCTTC.

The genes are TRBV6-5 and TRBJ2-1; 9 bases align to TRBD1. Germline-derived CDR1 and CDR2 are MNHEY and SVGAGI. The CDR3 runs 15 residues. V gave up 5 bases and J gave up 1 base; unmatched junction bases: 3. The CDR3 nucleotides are TGTGCCAGCAGTCACAGGGGGCTGTCCTACAATGAGCAGTTCTTC. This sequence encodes CASSHRGLSYNEQFF.

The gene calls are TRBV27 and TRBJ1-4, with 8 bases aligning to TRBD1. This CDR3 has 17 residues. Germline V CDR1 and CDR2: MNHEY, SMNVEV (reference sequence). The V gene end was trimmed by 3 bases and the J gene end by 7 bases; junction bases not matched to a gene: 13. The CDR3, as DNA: TGTGCCAGCAGTTTGGGTCAGGGGGCGGAAAGATCTGAAAAACTGTTTTTT. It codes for CASSLGQGAERSEKLFF.

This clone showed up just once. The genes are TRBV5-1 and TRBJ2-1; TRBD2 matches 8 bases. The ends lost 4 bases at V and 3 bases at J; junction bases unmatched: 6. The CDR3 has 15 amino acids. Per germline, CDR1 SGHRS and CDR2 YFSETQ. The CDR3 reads CASSPSSGSYNEQFF. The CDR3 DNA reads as TGCGCCAGCAGCCCCTCCAGCGGGAGCTACAATGAGCAGTTCTTC. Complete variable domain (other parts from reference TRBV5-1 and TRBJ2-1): KAGVTQTPRYLIKTRGQQVTLSCSPISGHRSVSWYQQTPGQGLQFLFEYFSETQRNKGNFPGRFSGRQFSNSRSEMNVSTLELGDSALYLCASSPSSGSYNEQFFGPGTRLTVL.

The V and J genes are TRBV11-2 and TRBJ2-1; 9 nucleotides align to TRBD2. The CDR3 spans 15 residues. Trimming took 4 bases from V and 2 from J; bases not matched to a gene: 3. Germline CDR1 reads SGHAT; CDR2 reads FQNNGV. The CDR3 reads CASSWERGAYNEQFF. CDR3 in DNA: TGTGCCAGCAGCTGGGAGCGGGGGGCCTACAATGAGCAGTTCTTC.

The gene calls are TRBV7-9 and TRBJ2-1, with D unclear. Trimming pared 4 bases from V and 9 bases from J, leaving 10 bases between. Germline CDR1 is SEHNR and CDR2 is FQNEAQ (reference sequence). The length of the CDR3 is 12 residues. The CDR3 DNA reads TGTGCCAGCAGCTCCAGACACGGTGAGCAGTTCTTC. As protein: CASSSRHGEQFF.

DNA for the CDR3: TGTGCCAGCAGCTTGTTAGCGGGAGGGCCCGGGACAGAGACCCAGTACTTC. Protein: CASSLLAGGPGTETQYF. The chain uses TRBV7-9 and TRBJ2-5; 11 positions match TRBD2. Germline V gives CDR1 SEHNR, CDR2 FQNEAQ (reference sequence). The CDR3 contains 17 residues. V gave up 3 bases and J gave up 4 bases; unmatched junction bases: 10.

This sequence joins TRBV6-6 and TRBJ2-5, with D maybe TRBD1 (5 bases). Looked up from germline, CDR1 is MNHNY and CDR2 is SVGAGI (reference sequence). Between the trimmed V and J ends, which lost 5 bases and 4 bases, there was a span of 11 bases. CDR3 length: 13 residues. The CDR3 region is CASSIQGGETQYF. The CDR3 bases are TGTGCCAGCAGTATCCAGGGCGGAGAGACCCAGTACTTC.